The sequence of this T cell receptor beta chain was determined in a study of blood T cell repertoires in COVID-19. TCRdb's table, derived via immunoSEQ multiplex PCR, lists solely in-frame clones and lacks some. The table has 250,000 or so clones, more than 75% seen once. Cohorts were assigned according to the clinical history that participants reported. Up to 2 weeks before entering the study, exposed participants had met a COVID-19 case. This CDR3 region has 12 residues. The V end was cut by 4 bases, the J end by 3 bases, with 8 bases between. Germline V gene data show CDR1 as SGHRS and CDR2 as YFSETQ.

The sequence derives from a woman between 50 and 59 years old who had been exposed to COVID-19. Sequencing was performed on PBMCs or T cells enriched from blood (not recorded which). The chain joins TRBV5-1 to TRBJ2-7; the D gene is possibly TRBD2 (6 bases). CDR3 amino acids: CASSRDFYEQYF. CDR3 sequence (DNA): TGCGCCAGCAGCCGGGACTTCTACGAGCAGTACTTC.